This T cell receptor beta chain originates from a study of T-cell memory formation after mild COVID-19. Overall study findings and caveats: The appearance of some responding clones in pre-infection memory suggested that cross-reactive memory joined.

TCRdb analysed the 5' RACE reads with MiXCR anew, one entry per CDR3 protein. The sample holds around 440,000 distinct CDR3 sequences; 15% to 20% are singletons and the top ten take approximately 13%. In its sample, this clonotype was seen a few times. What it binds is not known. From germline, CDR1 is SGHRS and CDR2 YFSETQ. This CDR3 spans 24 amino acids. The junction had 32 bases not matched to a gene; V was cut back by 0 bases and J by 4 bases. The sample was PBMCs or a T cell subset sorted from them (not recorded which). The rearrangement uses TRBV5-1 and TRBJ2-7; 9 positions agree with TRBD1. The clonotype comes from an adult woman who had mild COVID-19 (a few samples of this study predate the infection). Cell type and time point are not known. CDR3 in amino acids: CASSLVRDRAILDRAILDPYEQYF. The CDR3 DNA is TGCGCCAGCAGCTTGGTCCGGGACAGGGCCATCCTCGACAGGGCCATCTTGGACCCATACGAGCAGTACTTC.